This TCR beta chain came from a study of blood T cell repertoires in COVID-19. Background on the study: The study drew acute and convalescent COVID-19 samples from the United States, Italy and Spain.

The CDR3 length is 17 residues. The assay was immunoSEQ multiplex PCR, and TCRdb's table has in-frame clones only and misses some. The sample contains hundreds of thousands of clones, around 86% of which appear only once. The TCR was taken from a woman aged 25 to 39 with active or convalescent COVID-19. This chain joins TRBV21-1 and TRBJ1-1; the table's D call, TRBD1, has no DNA check behind it. TRBV21-1 is deemed a pseudogene. The sequencing input was peripheral blood. CDR3 coding DNA: TGTGCCAGCAGCAAATCCACGTTGGACAGGGAGAACACTGAAGCTTTCTTT. Translated: CASSKSTLDRENTEAFF.